This entry lists 23 T cell receptor beta chains sequenced from one sample in a study of T-cell memory formation after mild COVID-19. TCRdb used MiXCR to reprocess the 5' RACE reads, holding one entry per CDR3 protein. The sample carries under 450,000 distinct CDR3 sequences, 20% to 25% recorded once. The specimen sequenced was PBMCs or a T cell subset sorted from them (not recorded which). The source is an adult woman who had mild COVID-19 (a few samples of this study predate the infection). Cell type and time point are not known.

J is TRBJ2-1 and V is TRBV9; the match to TRBD1 covers 7 bases. The CDR3 spans 15 residues. The germline V gene has CDR1 SGDLS and CDR2 YYNGEE. The V gene end was trimmed by 1 base and the J gene end by 6 bases; junction bases not matched to a gene: 7. CDR3 nucleotide sequence: TGTGCCAGCAGCGTATCCGGGACAGCAAGCAATGAGCAGTTCTTC. Protein sequence: CASSVSGTASNEQFF.

This chain joins TRBV10-2 and TRBJ2-7, with 9 nucleotides matching TRBD1. V gave up 6 bases and J gave up 1 base; unmatched junction bases: 10. The CDR3 contains 16 residues. Germline CDR1 WSHSY, CDR2 SAAADI. The CDR3 spells CASREPGQGSSYEQYF. CDR3 in DNA: TGCGCCAGCAGGGAACCCGGACAGGGGAGTTCCTACGAGCAGTACTTC.

V and J are TRBV29-1 and TRBJ1-2; D not resolved. The V end was cut by 3 bases, the J end by 5 bases, with 16 bases between. Germline V gene sequence: CDR1 SQVTM, CDR2 ANQGSEA. This CDR3 is 14 amino acids long. In nucleotides, the CDR3 is TGCAGCGTTGAGAGGGCGGAAAATCGATATGGCTACACCTTC. Amino acid sequence: CSVERAENRYGYTF.

The chain combines TRBV24-1 with TRBJ2-7, with 10 bases matching TRBD1. The CDR3 is 14 amino acids. V trimming: 4 bases; J trimming: 5 bases; junction bases outside the gene matches: 4. Germline-derived CDR1 and CDR2 are KGHDR and SFDVKD. Written as DNA, the CDR3 is TGTGCCACCAGTGAGTCCGGGACAGGGGACGAGCAGTACTTC. Amino acid sequence: CATSESGTGDEQYF.

In its sample, this clonotype was seen a few times. The rearrangement joins TRBV5-6 to TRBJ1-2; D possibly corresponds to TRBD1 (5 bases). CDR1 is SGHDT and CDR2 is YYEEEE in the germline V gene. Trimming removed 3 bases at V and 2 bases at J, with 17 bases between. This CDR3 region has 16 residues. The CDR3 sequence is CASSSGQDTSNYGYTF. CDR3 sequence (DNA): TGTGCCAGCAGCTCAGGGCAAGATACAAGCAACTATGGCTACACCTTC. Complete variable domain (other parts from reference TRBV5-6 and TRBJ1-2): DAGVTQSPTHLIKTRGQQVTLRCSPKSGHDTVSWYQQALGQGPQFIFQYYEEEERQRGNFPDRFSGHQFPNYSSELNVNALLLGDSALYLCASSSGQDTSNYGYTFGSGTRLTVV.

The CDR3 coding sequence is TGTGCCAGCAGCTTGCCCATCGGGACAGAGAGCTACGAGCAGTACTTC. It yields the protein CASSLPIGTESYEQYF. The chain is built from TRBV5-6 and TRBJ2-7; 7 bases map to TRBD1. CDR3 length equals 16 residues. V was pared by 1 base and J by 3 bases, with 10 bases of the junction left unmatched. Germline V gene lookup returns CDR1 SGHDT and CDR2 YYEEEE.

The rearrangement joins TRBV3-1 to TRBJ2-2, with 7 bases matching TRBD2. The trim removed 6 bases at V and 7 bases at J, leaving 2 bases unmatched. CDR3 length: 12 residues. In germline, CDR1 is LGHDT, CDR2 YNNKEL (reference sequence). This CDR3 reads CASRGLGGELFF. The CDR3 DNA sequence: TGTGCCAGCAGAGGACTAGGCGGGGAGCTGTTTTTT.

The chain has TRBV3-1 and TRBJ1-2, with D perhaps TRBD1 (6 bases). V was trimmed by 2 bases and J by 7 bases, leaving 14 bases between them. Germline V gene data show CDR1 as LGHDT and CDR2 as YNNKEL (reference sequence). The CDR3 spans 14 residues. The CDR3 nucleotides read TGTGCCAGCAGCCAATTCGACAGGTCGGGTGGCTACACCTTC. Translated, it gives CASSQFDRSGGYTF.

V and J are TRBV15 and TRBJ2-1, with 8 bases identical to TRBD2. Germline V CDR1 and CDR2: LNHNV, YYDKDF (reference sequence). V shed 1 base, J shed 5 bases, and the junction held 1 base outside the gene matches. CDR3 size: 14 residues. The CDR3 DNA reads TGTGCCACCAGCAGAGCGCGGGGGGACAATGAGCAGTTCTTC. Protein product: CATSRARGDNEQFF.

This clonotype was recorded a few times. V and J are TRBV5-1 and TRBJ2-3, with D maybe TRBD2 (5 bases). Germline lookup yields CDR1 SGHRS and CDR2 YFSETQ. The CDR3 runs to 15 residues. The germline V and J ends were trimmed by 5 bases and 6 bases, with 19 bases remaining between them. For the CDR3, the DNA is TGCGCCAGCAGTATGAGGGCCGAAATCCCCGATACGCAGTATTTT. Its translation: CASSMRAEIPDTQYF. Looking up the rest from reference TRBV5-1 and TRBJ2-3 gives the full variable domain: KAGVTQTPRYLIKTRGQQVTLSCSPISGHRSVSWYQQTPGQGLQFLFEYFSETQRNKGNFPGRFSGRQFSNSRSEMNVSTLELGDSALYLCASSMRAEIPDTQYFGPGTRLTVL.

This rearrangement joins TRBV7-2 to TRBJ1-1, with 8 bases matching TRBD1. The CDR3 covers 15 residues. Germline V gene lookup returns CDR1 SGHTA and CDR2 FQGNSA. The V gene end was trimmed by 5 bases and the J gene end by 0 bases; junction bases not matched to a gene: 5. The CDR3 DNA is TGTGCCAGCAGCCCGAGACAGGGGATGAACACTGAAGCTTTCTTT. Translation: CASSPRQGMNTEAFF.

This clonotype was recorded at least ten times. V and J are TRBV29-1 and TRBJ2-5; no clear D. The V end lost 2 bases, the J end lost 4 bases, and 5 bases lay between the germline ends. CDR1 is SQVTM, CDR2 ANQGSEA, per germline. The CDR3 has 11 amino acids. In nucleotides, the CDR3 is TGCAGCGTTGAATCCTTAGAGACCCAGTACTTC. As protein: CSVESLETQYF.

This clonotype was picked up a small number of times. The V and J genes are TRBV7-9 and TRBJ2-1; D gene unclear. CDR1 and CDR2 (germline): SEHNR, FQNEAQ (reference sequence). The CDR3 is 14 amino acids. The V end lost 10 bases, the J end lost 13 bases, and 26 bases lay between the germline ends. As DNA, the CDR3 is TGTGCCACTCAGCCACCGTTGGGGTTCACTTATCAGTTCTTC. Its protein product is CATQPPLGFTYQFF.

Only a few counts were recorded for this clonotype. The V call is TRBV9, the J call TRBJ2-3; D call uncertain. This CDR3 is built from 14 residues. The V end lost 0 bases, the J end lost 8 bases, and 13 bases lay between the germline ends. Germline V gives CDR1 SGDLS, CDR2 YYNGEE. CDR3 sequence reads: CASSVGWAIGTQYF. DNA for the CDR3: TGTGCCAGCAGCGTAGGGTGGGCGATCGGTACGCAGTATTTT.

The chain uses TRBV6-2 or TRBV6-3 and TRBJ2-4, with 14 bases fitting TRBD2. Trimming removed 0 bases from V and 0 bases from J; junction bases left unmatched: 7. Germline V gives CDR1 MNHEY, CDR2 SVGEGT. This CDR3 contains 20 residues. CDR3 nucleotides: TGTGCCAGCAGTTACTCACCGGGACTAGCGGGGGTCCTAGCCAAAAACATTCAGTACTTC. As protein: CASSYSPGLAGVLAKNIQYF.

This clonotype was observed a handful of times. This chain links TRBV20-1 with TRBJ2-3, with 8 nucleotides matching TRBD2. CDR3 size: 15 residues. The germline V gene has CDR1 DFQATT and CDR2 SNEGSKA (reference sequence). Trimming cost V 5 bases and J 7 bases; bases outside gene matches: 14. The CDR3 region is CSAPEGVAGPYTQYF. The CDR3, as DNA: TGCAGTGCTCCAGAAGGTGTAGCGGGGCCCTATACGCAGTATTTT.

The genes are TRBV12-3 or TRBV12-4 and TRBJ1-3; D is uncertain. The V end was cut by 4 bases, the J end by 2 bases, with 15 bases between. The CDR3 spans 16 residues. The CDR3: CASSSSAVGAGNTIYF. The DNA for the CDR3 is TGTGCCAGCAGTTCTTCCGCGGTCGGGGCTGGAAACACCATATATTTT.

V usage is TRBV5-1 and J usage is TRBJ2-3; tentative D call: TRBD1 (6 bases). The CDR3 contains 15 residues. Deletions cut 4 bases from V and 2 bases from J, with 14 bases between. In germline, CDR1 is SGHRS, CDR2 YFSETQ. CDR3 residues: CASSPDRSHTDTQYF. The CDR3 DNA reads TGCGCCAGCAGCCCCGACAGGTCCCACACAGATACGCAGTATTTT.

This clonotype was recorded once. This chain connects TRBV3-1 to TRBJ2-3; 7 positions agree with TRBD2. Germline lookup yields CDR1 LGHDT and CDR2 YNNKEL (reference sequence). After removal of 0 bases from V and 1 base from J, the junction contained 7 bases not matched to a gene. There are 17 residues in the CDR3. CDR3 amino acids: CASSQDPLADRTDTQYF. The CDR3 region has the DNA TGTGCCAGCAGCCAAGACCCCCTAGCGGACCGCACAGATACGCAGTATTTT.

The V call is TRBV11-3, the J call TRBJ2-1; 9 positions agree with TRBD2. Germline V gives CDR1 SGHNT, CDR2 YENEEA. This CDR3 has 15 residues. J was trimmed by 10 bases and V by 4 bases; bases with no gene match: 11. The CDR3 bases are TGTGCCAGCAGCTACCTAAGTAGCGGGAGTAGGGAGCAGTTCTTC. Translating it yields CASSYLSSGSREQFF.

This clonotype has a handful of counts. This chain uses TRBV5-6 with TRBJ2-4; 8 positions match TRBD1. Looked up from germline, CDR1 is SGHDT and CDR2 is YYEEEE. Trimming took 2 bases from V and 2 from J; bases not matched to a gene: 3. There are 15 residues in the CDR3. The CDR3 loop reads CASSFRTGTKNIQYF. CDR3 DNA: TGTGCCAGCAGCTTCCGGACAGGGACCAAAAACATTCAGTACTTC.

This clonotype appeared a few times. The rearrangement uses TRBV4-1 and TRBJ2-5, with 10 bases matching TRBD2. The V gene end was trimmed by 4 bases and the J gene end by 3 bases; junction bases not matched to a gene: 14. The CDR3 has 18 amino acids. Per germline, CDR1 MGHRA and CDR2 YSYEKL. CDR3 bases: TGCGCCAGCAGCCGAAAGATCGTAGGGCTAGCGGGAGAAGAGACCCAGTACTTC. It specifies CASSRKIVGLAGEETQYF.

This rearrangement joins TRBV20-1 to TRBJ2-2; D perhaps matches TRBD1 (6 bases). The CDR3 length is 16 residues. Germline values: CDR1 DFQATT, CDR2 SNEGSKA (reference sequence). Trimming took off 0 bases at V and 5 bases at J, with 16 bases between the two ends. The CDR3 DNA reads TGCAGTGCTAGAGATAGGGAACAGGGAGAGACCGGGGAGCTGTTTTTT. Translated: CSARDREQGETGELFF.